This TCR beta chain was retrieved from a study of CD8+CD57+ T cells in acquired aplastic anemia. Template material for TCR beta VDJ and CDR3 profiling consisted of genomic DNA. Each CDR3 protein gets one entry after TCRdb re-called the reads with MiXCR. Of around 430,000 distinct CDR3 sequences listed, less than 35% are singletons. CD8+CD57+ cell expansion had been shown by flow cytometry in patients chosen for sequencing. V was clipped by 5 bases and J by 5 bases; unmatched bases: 6. Germline V lookup: CDR1 ENHRY, CDR2 SYGVKD. This CDR3 is 15 amino acids long. The TCR originated in a human donor with aplastic anemia. This chain links TRBV10-3 with TRBJ2-3; 11 bases are shared with TRBD1. The material sequenced was sorted CD4+, CD8+, or CD8+CD57+ T cells (not recorded which) from PBMCs. CDR3 region: CAISPGQGAGDTQYF. In DNA form, the CDR3 reads TGTGCCATCAGTCCTGGACAGGGGGCAGGAGATACGCAGTATTTT.